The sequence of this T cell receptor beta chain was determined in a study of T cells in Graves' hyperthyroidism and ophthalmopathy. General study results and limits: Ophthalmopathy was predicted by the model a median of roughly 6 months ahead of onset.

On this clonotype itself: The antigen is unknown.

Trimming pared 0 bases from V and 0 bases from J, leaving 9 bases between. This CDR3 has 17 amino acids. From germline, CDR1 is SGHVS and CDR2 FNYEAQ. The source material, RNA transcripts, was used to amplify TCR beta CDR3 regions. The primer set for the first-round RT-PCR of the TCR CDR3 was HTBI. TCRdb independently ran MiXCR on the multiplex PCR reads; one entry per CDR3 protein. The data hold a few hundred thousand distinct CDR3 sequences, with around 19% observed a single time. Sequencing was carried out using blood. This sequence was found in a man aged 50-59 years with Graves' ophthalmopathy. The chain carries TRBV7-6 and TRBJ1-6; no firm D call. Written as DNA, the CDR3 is TGTGCCAGCAGCTTAGCGCTATCCAGCTCCTATAATTCACCCCTCCACTTT. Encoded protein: CASSLALSSSYNSPLHF.